The rows below give T cell receptor beta chains drawn from one sample of a study of blood T cell repertoires in COVID-19. The data were produced by immunoSEQ multiplex PCR, yet TCRdb's version contains in-frame clones alone and is incomplete. Here the sample spans around 330,000 clones, around 88% being singletons. The sequencing sample was made of peripheral blood. Receptor source: a woman aged 30 to 39 with COVID-19, enrolled during active disease. CDR3s include the opening cysteine and the closing phenylalanine or tryptophan. A D gene is named only where the DNA matches it firmly. Expanded clones get a size class; other rows say once, few or many, or leave the size out.

TGTGCCAGCAGCTCTCTAGCGGGGGGGCGGAATGAGCAGTTCTTC,CASSSLAGGRNEQFF,NA,TRBD2,TRBV7-3,TRBJ2-1,15
TGCAGCGTTGAAGACCCCAGACAGGGAAAAAGGTACACCTTC,CSVEDPRQGKRYTF,NA,TRBD1,TRBV29-1,TRBJ1-2,14
TGTGCCATCAGTGAGTCCGGGGGTGGCTACACCTTC,CAISESGGGYTF,many,NA,TRBV10-3,TRBJ1-2,12
TGTGCCTGGAGTCTTGGGACAGGGTTTAACACCATATATTTT,CAWSLGTGFNTIYF,once,TRBD1,TRBV30,TRBJ1-3,14
TGCGCCAGCAGGGACAGGGTTAGTTCACCCCTCCACTTT,CASRDRVSSPLHF,NA,TRBD1,TRBV10-2,TRBJ1-6,13
TGTGCCAGTAGTATCGCCCGACAGGGGCAGGATTCACCCCTCCACTTT,CASSIARQGQDSPLHF,NA,TRBD1,TRBV19,TRBJ1-6,16
TGTGCCAGCAGTTACTTGGGGCTAGCGGGGCTCAATGAGCAGTTCTTC,CASSYLGLAGLNEQFF,NA,TRBD2,TRBV6-2/TRBV6-3,TRBJ2-1,16
TGTGCCTGGAGTGTAACAGGGCCCGGAAACACCATATATTTT,CAWSVTGPGNTIYF,few,NA,TRBV30,TRBJ1-3,14
TGTGCCAGCAGCGAAGTCGAGGGGGGCACAGATACGCAGTATTTT,CASSEVEGGTDTQYF,NA,NA,TRBV6-1,TRBJ2-3,15
TGTGCCAGCAGAACGGACAGGCGCGGTAGCTACACCTTC,CASRTDRRGSYTF,NA,TRBD1,TRBV7-2,TRBJ1-2,13
TGTGCCAGCAGCTTAGTCCGACAGGGCGTTCCCCTCCACTTT,CASSLVRQGVPLHF,NA,TRBD1,TRBV7-8,TRBJ1-6,14
TGTGCCAGCAGCTTAGGACAGGGGGACGCTTTCTTT,CASSLGQGDAFF,once,TRBD1,TRBV11-3,TRBJ1-1,12
TGTGCCAGCAGCTTTGGGGGGACTGAAGCTTTCTTT,CASSFGGTEAFF,NA,NA,TRBV11-3,TRBJ1-1,12
TGTGCCAGCAGTTTAACCTACAGGAACACTGAAGCTTTCTTT,CASSLTYRNTEAFF,few,NA,TRBV28,TRBJ1-1,14
TGTGCCAGCAGCCAAGGTCGGACAACCGAAGCTTTCTTT,CASSQGRTTEAFF,NA,NA,TRBV3-1/TRBV3-2,TRBJ1-1,13